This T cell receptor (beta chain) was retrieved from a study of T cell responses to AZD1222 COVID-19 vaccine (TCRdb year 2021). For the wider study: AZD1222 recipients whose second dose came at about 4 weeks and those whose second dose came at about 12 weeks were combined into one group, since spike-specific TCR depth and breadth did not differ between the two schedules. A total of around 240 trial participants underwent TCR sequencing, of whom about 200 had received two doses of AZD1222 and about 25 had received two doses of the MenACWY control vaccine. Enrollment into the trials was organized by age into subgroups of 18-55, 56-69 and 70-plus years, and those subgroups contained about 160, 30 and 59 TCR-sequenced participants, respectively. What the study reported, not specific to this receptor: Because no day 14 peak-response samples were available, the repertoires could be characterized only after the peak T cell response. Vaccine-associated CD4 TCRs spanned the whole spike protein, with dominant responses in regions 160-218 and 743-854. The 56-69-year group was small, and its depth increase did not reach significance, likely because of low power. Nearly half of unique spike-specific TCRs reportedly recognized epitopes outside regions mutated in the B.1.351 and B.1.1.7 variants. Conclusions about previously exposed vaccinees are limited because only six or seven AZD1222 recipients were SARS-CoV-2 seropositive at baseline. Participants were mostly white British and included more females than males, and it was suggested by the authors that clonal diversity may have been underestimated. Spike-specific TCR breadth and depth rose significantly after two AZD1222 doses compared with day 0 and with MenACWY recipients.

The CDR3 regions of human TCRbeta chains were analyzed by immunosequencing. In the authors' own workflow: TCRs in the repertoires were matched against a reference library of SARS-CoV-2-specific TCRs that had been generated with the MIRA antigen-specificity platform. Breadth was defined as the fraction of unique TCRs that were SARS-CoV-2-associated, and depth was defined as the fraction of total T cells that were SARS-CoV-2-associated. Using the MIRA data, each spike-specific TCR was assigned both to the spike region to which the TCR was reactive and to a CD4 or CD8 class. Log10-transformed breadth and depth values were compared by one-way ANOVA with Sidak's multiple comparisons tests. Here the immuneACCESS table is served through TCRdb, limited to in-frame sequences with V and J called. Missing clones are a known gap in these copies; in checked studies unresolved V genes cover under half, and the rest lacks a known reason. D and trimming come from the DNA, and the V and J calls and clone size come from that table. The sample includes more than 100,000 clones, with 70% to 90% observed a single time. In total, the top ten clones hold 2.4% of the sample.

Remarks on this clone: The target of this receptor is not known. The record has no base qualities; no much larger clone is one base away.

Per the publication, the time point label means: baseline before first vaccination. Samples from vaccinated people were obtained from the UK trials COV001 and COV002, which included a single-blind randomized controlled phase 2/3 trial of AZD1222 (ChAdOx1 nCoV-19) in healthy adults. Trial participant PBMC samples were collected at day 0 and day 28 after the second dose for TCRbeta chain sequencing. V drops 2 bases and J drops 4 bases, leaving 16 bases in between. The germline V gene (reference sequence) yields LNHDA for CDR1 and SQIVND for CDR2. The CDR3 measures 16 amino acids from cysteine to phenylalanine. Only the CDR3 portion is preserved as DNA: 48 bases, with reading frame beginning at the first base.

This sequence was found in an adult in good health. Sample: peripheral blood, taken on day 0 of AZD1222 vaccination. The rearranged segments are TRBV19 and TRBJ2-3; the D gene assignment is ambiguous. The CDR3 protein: CASSIQAGLDADTQYF. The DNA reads TGTGCCAGTAGTATACAGGCCGGCCTGGACGCAGATACGCAGTATTTT.